The 28 T cell receptor beta chains in this list originate from one sample, sequenced in a study of blood T cell repertoires in COVID-19. Clones were read by immunoSEQ multiplex PCR, and TCRdb kept only the in-frame ones, dropping some. The sample lists about 300,000 clones; around 86% were seen once. The sequencing input was peripheral blood. These receptor sequences come from a man aged 65 to 85 with acute or convalescent COVID-19.

The chain carries TRBV18 and TRBJ2-7, with TRBD1 identical over 7 bases. The CDR3 is made up of 14 amino acids. The germline V gene encodes CDR1 KGHSH and CDR2 LQKENI. With 2 bases clipped from V and 4 bases from J, the junction kept 5 bases outside the gene matches. The CDR3 sequence is CASSPNTQGYEQYF. CDR3 coding DNA: TGTGCCAGCTCACCAAATACACAGGGGTACGAGCAGTACTTC.

The CDR3 DNA reads as TGTGCCACCAGTGATCCGCTCGGGGGTTCGGCCACCGGGGAGCTGTTTTTT. Amino acid sequence: CATSDPLGGSATGELFF. The chain combines TRBV24-1 with TRBJ2-2; possible D gene TRBD2, 6 bases. Germline CDR1 KGHDR, CDR2 SFDVKD. This CDR3 spans 17 amino acids. Trimming cost V 3 bases and J 4 bases, with 17 bases left between them.

The V and J genes are TRBV5-5 and TRBJ2-5; D gene unclear. CDR3 size: 14 residues. V dropped 2 bases and J dropped 0 bases, with 8 bases sitting between them. Per the germline V gene, CDR1 is SGHKS and CDR2 is YYEKEE (reference sequence). This CDR3 is CASSLMGNQETQYF. The CDR3 bases are TGTGCCAGCAGCTTAATGGGCAACCAAGAGACCCAGTACTTC.

V is TRBV9 and J is TRBJ2-7; 9 nucleotides match TRBD1. CDR3 length: 14 residues. Germline V gene lookup returns CDR1 SGDLS and CDR2 YYNGEE. The J segment lost 3 bases and the V segment lost 0 bases, leaving 1 base of the junction unmatched. The CDR3 spells CASSVEGQGYEQYF. The CDR3 nucleotides are TGTGCCAGCAGCGTAGAGGGACAGGGCTACGAGCAGTACTTC.

The V and J genes are TRBV6-6 and TRBJ2-2; 9 bases are a match to TRBD1. The V gene end was trimmed by 4 bases and the J gene end by 0 bases; junction bases not matched to a gene: 3. Germline CDR1 and CDR2: MNHNY and SVGAGI (reference sequence). The CDR3 totals 16 residues. As DNA, the CDR3 is TGTGCCAGCAGTTTTCGGACAGGGGCGAACACCGGGGAGCTGTTTTTT. As protein: CASSFRTGANTGELFF.

V usage is TRBV7-9 and J usage is TRBJ2-5; D unresolved. Germline V gene lookup returns CDR1 SEHNR and CDR2 FQNEAQ (reference sequence). This CDR3 is built from 14 residues. The germline V and J ends were trimmed by 1 base and 2 bases, with 8 bases remaining between them. The CDR3 DNA sequence: TGTGCCAGCAGCTTAGAACTATTTCAAGAGACCCAGTACTTC. Translation: CASSLELFQETQYF.

The sample holds one count of this clone. The rearrangement links TRBV4-3 to TRBJ1-6; D not resolved. Germline V lookup: CDR1 LGHNA, CDR2 YSLEER. The CDR3 contains 14 residues. Trimming left V 0 bases short and J 7 bases short, with 7 bases between. The CDR3 nucleotides are TGCGCCAGCAGCCAAGACCCGGGAAATTCACCCCTCCACTTT. Its protein is CASSQDPGNSPLHF.

In the case of this clone: This CDR3 is also generated by other DNA sequences in the sample. J is TRBJ2-7 and V is TRBV5-1; 8 bases line up with TRBD1. V trimming: 1 base; J trimming: 4 bases; junction bases outside the gene matches: 4. Germline assignment: CDR1 SGHRS and CDR2 YFSETQ. The CDR3 has 14 residues. The CDR3 DNA is TGCGCCAGCAGCTTGCAGGGGGCTCCTTACGAGCAGTACTTC. Translating gives CASSLQGAPYEQYF.

This clone was seen a single time. This chain connects TRBV2 to TRBJ2-6; TRBD1 aligns across 10 bases. There are 16 residues in the CDR3. Germline V gene sequence: CDR1 SNHLY, CDR2 FYNNEI. With 6 bases clipped from V and 2 bases from J, the junction kept 4 bases outside the gene matches. CDR3 region: CASRPGQGTGANVLTF. CDR3 DNA: TGTGCCAGCAGGCCGGGACAGGGGACTGGGGCCAACGTCCTGACTTTC.

The chain links TRBV3-1 (or the pseudogene TRBV3-2) to TRBJ1-1; 11 bases align to TRBD1. After removal of 1 base from V and 7 bases from J, the junction contained 8 bases not matched to a gene. The germline CDR1 and CDR2 sequences are LGHDT and YNNKEL (reference sequence). This CDR3 has 16 residues. The CDR3 DNA follows: TGTGCCAGCAGCCAAGGGACAGGGGGCGTGAGTGTTGAAGCTTTCTTT. Translation: CASSQGTGGVSVEAFF.

This clone was seen a few times. The chain recombines TRBV7-2 with TRBJ1-4; 8 nucleotides align to TRBD1. Trimming removed 5 bases from V and 1 base from J; junction bases left unmatched: 6. Germline V CDR1 and CDR2: SGHTA, FQGNSA. CDR3 length: 16 amino acids. CDR3 in DNA: TGTGCCAGCAGCACAGGGACAGGATTAACTAATGAAAAACTGTTTTTT. This sequence encodes CASSTGTGLTNEKLFF.

This CDR3 is CASSYPLLAGAQEQYF. The CDR3 DNA sequence: TGTGCCAGCAGTTACCCCTTACTAGCGGGAGCTCAAGAGCAGTACTTC. The V gene is TRBV6-2 or TRBV6-3, the J gene TRBJ2-7, with TRBD2 identical over 11 bases. The CDR3 has 16 residues. Per germline, CDR1 MNHEY and CDR2 SVGEGT. With V trimmed by 2 bases and J by 7 bases, 10 bases remained unmatched.

The genes are TRBV18 and TRBJ1-1; D is uncertain. The CDR3 consists of 15 residues. Germline V gene lookup returns CDR1 KGHSH and CDR2 LQKENI. Trimming took 0 bases from V and 3 from J, leaving 11 bases between them. This CDR3 reads CASSPPLRSDTEAFF. CDR3 coding DNA: TGTGCCAGCTCACCACCGTTACGTTCAGACACTGAAGCTTTCTTT.

This sequence joins TRBV6-2 or TRBV6-3 and TRBJ1-5, with a tentative D call TRBD1 (5 bases). The V gene's germline CDR1 is MNHEY and CDR2 SVGEGT. The CDR3 runs 14 residues. The V gene lost 7 bases and the J gene lost 5 bases, with 15 bases spanning the gap. CDR3 region: CASTPGGGDQPQHF. The CDR3 nucleotides read TGTGCCAGCACCCCGGGCGGAGGGGATCAGCCCCAGCATTTT.

This clone has only one observation. The chain uses TRBV11-2 and TRBJ2-1; 11 nucleotides agree with TRBD1. CDR1 SGHAT and CDR2 FQNNGV come from the germline V gene. V gave up 1 base and J gave up 6 bases; unmatched junction bases: 2. The length of the CDR3 is 15 residues. CDR3 nucleotides: TGTGCCAGCAGCTTAGCGGGACAGGGGGTCAATGAGCAGTTCTTC. Translation gives CASSLAGQGVNEQFF.

V usage is TRBV28 and J usage is TRBJ2-7, with 13 bases aligning to TRBD2. The CDR3 consists of 15 residues. CDR1 MDHEN and CDR2 SYDVKM come from the germline V gene. The CDR3 loop reads CSLHPLAGGTYEQYF. The CDR3, as DNA: TGTTCACTCCACCCACTAGCGGGAGGGACCTACGAGCAGTACTTC.

The chain couples TRBV7-6 to TRBJ2-5, with 8 bases fitting TRBD2. The CDR3 spans 15 residues. With V trimmed by 5 bases and J by 2 bases, 7 bases remained unmatched. Germline assignment: CDR1 SGHVS and CDR2 FNYEAQ. CDR3 loop: CASSPRGGSQETQYF. The CDR3 region has the DNA TGTGCCAGCAGCCCACGCGGGGGGTCACAAGAGACCCAGTACTTC.

V usage is TRBV5-1 and J usage is TRBJ2-3, with 7 positions matching TRBD2. The CDR3 is 16 amino acids. Germline CDR1 and CDR2: SGHRS and YFSETQ. V lost 4 bases and J lost 0; bases outside the gene matches: 8. The CDR3 nucleotides read TGCGCCAGCAGCCCGGCCTTTAGCGGGAGCACAGATACGCAGTATTTT. It is translated as CASSPAFSGSTDTQYF.

This clone was detected only once. The chain employs TRBV5-6 and TRBJ1-1; 8 bases map to TRBD1. Trimming took 0 bases from V and 3 from J; bases not matched to a gene: 7. From germline, CDR1 is SGHDT and CDR2 YYEEEE. The CDR3 loop spans 16 amino acids. The CDR3 is CASSLGMAGGHTEAFF. As DNA, the CDR3 is TGTGCCAGCAGCTTGGGTATGGCAGGGGGCCACACTGAAGCTTTCTTT.

This chain joins TRBV7-8 and TRBJ2-7, with 7 positions matching TRBD2. Germline lookup yields CDR1 SGHVS and CDR2 FQNEAQ. CDR3 length equals 13 residues. After removal of 1 base from V and 6 bases from J, the junction contained 3 bases not matched to a gene. CDR3 protein: CASSLGLASEQYF. CDR3 in DNA: TGTGCCAGCAGCTTAGGACTAGCATCCGAGCAGTACTTC.

This chain uses TRBV7-2 with TRBJ1-1; no clear D gene. V lost 2 bases and J lost 5, with 9 bases in between. The germline gives CDR1 SGHTA, CDR2 FQGNSA. The CDR3 is 13 residues long. The CDR3 reads CASSLRSPTEAFF. CDR3 in DNA: TGTGCCAGCAGCTTAAGGAGTCCGACTGAAGCTTTCTTT.

DNA for the CDR3: TGTGCCAGCAGCACCGGGACAAACAAAGAGACCCAGTACTTC. It yields the protein CASSTGTNKETQYF. The genes are TRBV5-6 and TRBJ2-5, with D possibly TRBD1 on 6 matching bases. The CDR3 runs to 14 residues. Germline assignment: CDR1 SGHDT and CDR2 YYEEEE. V lost 4 bases and J 3 bases, leaving 13 bases between the germline ends.

The V gene is TRBV27, the J gene TRBJ2-2, with D tentatively TRBD1 (6 bases). Germline V gene lookup returns CDR1 MNHEY and CDR2 SMNVEV (reference sequence). V was cut by 2 bases and J by 7 bases, with 17 bases left in between. The CDR3 length is 16 residues. The CDR3 is CASSLSQTGTVGELFF. CDR3 DNA sequence: TGTGCCAGCAGTTTAAGCCAGACAGGAACGGTCGGGGAGCTGTTTTTT.

About this clone: A junction boundary mismatches the germline segment, possibly from a read error. This rearrangement joins TRBV15 to TRBJ1-4, with 8 nucleotides matching TRBD1. This CDR3 has 16 amino acids. The V gene's germline CDR1 is LNHNV and CDR2 YYDKDF (reference sequence). CDR3 loop: CVTSREPQGEDEKLFF. Here the CDR3 DNA reads TGTGTCACCAGCAGAGAGCCACAGGGGGAGGATGAAAAACTGTTTTTT. Combining the CDR3 with reference TRBV15 and TRBJ1-4 gives the whole variable domain DAMVIQNPRYQVTQFGKPVTLSCSQTLNHNVMYWYQQKSSQAPKLLFHYYDKDFNNEADTPDNFQSRRPNTSFCFLDIRSPGLGDTAMYLCVTSREPQGEDEKLFFGSGTQLSVL.

This sequence joins TRBV5-1 and TRBJ2-4; TRBD2 matches 14 bases. Looked up from germline, CDR1 is SGHRS and CDR2 is YFSETQ. The V gene end was trimmed by 0 bases and the J gene end by 14 bases; junction bases not matched to a gene: 10. This CDR3 comprises 16 residues. The CDR3 sequence: CASSLDPGTSGRQEYF. CDR3 coding DNA: TGCGCCAGCAGCTTGGACCCCGGGACTAGCGGGAGACAGGAGTACTTC.

This rearrangement joins TRBV28 to TRBJ1-1; 9 bases are a match to TRBD1. The CDR3 runs to 15 residues. The germline gives CDR1 MDHEN, CDR2 SYDVKM. The V segment lost 6 bases and the J segment 3 bases; nucleotides outside the gene matches: 8. DNA for the CDR3: TGTGCCAGCAGATCCGGGACAGGGTGGGACACTGAAGCTTTCTTT. As protein: CASRSGTGWDTEAFF.

This clone was observed a single time. The chain links TRBV5-4 to TRBJ1-1; the D is unclear. CDR3 size: 13 residues. Germline lookup yields CDR1 SGHNT and CDR2 YYREEE (reference sequence). Trimming removed 0 bases from V and 0 bases from J, with 3 bases in between. The CDR3 sequence is CASSLGMNTEAFF. The CDR3 nucleotides are TGTGCCAGCAGCTTGGGTATGAACACTGAAGCTTTCTTT.

The chain uses TRBV27 and TRBJ2-7; 11 bases agree with TRBD1. The junction had 4 bases not matched to a gene; V was cut back by 3 bases and J by 3 bases. The germline CDR1 and CDR2 sequences are MNHEY and SMNVEV (reference sequence). The CDR3 is 15 residues long. CDR3 nucleotide sequence: TGTGCCAGCAGTTTTTCCGGGACAGGGGGCTACGAGCAGTACTTC. Translation: CASSFSGTGGYEQYF.